Listed below are T cell receptor beta chains from one sample, sequenced in a study of shared clonotypes between healthy human individuals. Libraries were prepared by immunoSEQ multiplex PCR; TCRdb keeps only in-frame clonotypes and omits some of them. The sample shows some 2,500,000 clones, 80% to 95% of them seen only once. The sample was naive CD4+ T cells from PBMCs. Receptors were obtained from a man aged 18 to 30 in good health. Some clones in this sample may be carry-over from other donors' samples. The CDR3 runs from the conserved cysteine through the conserved F or W. The order of the fields is J gene, V gene, D gene, clone size, CDR3 protein, CDR3 DNA. The D gene is left open where the match is weak. Some rows have no size entry. The others give once, few or many, or a class for an expanded clone.

>TRBJ2-7|TRBV18|NA|NA
CASSSTPYEQYF
TGTGCCAGCTCATCGACTCCATACGAGCAGTACTTC
>TRBJ1-3|TRBV6-6|NA|NA
CASSDSGVSGNTIYF
TGTGCCAGCAGTGACTCGGGTGTCTCTGGAAACACCATATATTTT
>TRBJ2-3|TRBV13|TRBD2|NA
CASSPARLAGRKGTDTQYF
TGTGCCAGCAGCCCAGCGAGACTAGCGGGACGAAAGGGCACAGATACGCAGTATTTT
>TRBJ2-5|TRBV11-1|TRBD2|NA
CASSSRLAGKGETQYF
TGTGCCAGCAGCTCCCGACTAGCGGGGAAGGGGGAGACCCAGTACTTC
>TRBJ1-2|TRBV28|TRBD1|NA
CASSLAGTVRGYGYTF
TGTGCCAGCAGCCTAGCCGGGACAGTCAGGGGCTATGGCTACACCTTC
>TRBJ2-5|TRBV28|TRBD2|NA
CASSLWTSVETQYF
TGTGCCAGCAGTTTATGGACTAGCGTGGAGACCCAGTACTTC
>TRBJ2-3|TRBV5-4|NA|NA
CASSHKGRATDTQYF
TGTGCCAGCAGCCACAAGGGCAGGGCCACAGATACGCAGTATTTT
>TRBJ2-7|TRBV10-3|NA|NA
CAIRVTGEQYF
TGTGCCATCAGGGTAACAGGCGAGCAGTACTTC
>TRBJ2-1|TRBV27|NA|NA
CASTSAGAPEYEQFF
TGTGCCAGCACCTCGGCCGGGGCACCCGAGTATGAGCAGTTCTTC
>TRBJ1-3|TRBV5-1|NA|NA
CASSPEGAGNTIYF
TGCGCCAGCAGCCCAGAGGGGGCTGGAAACACCATATATTTT
>TRBJ2-1|TRBV30|TRBD2|NA
CAWSLAGGPPNEQFF
TGTGCCTGGAGTCTAGCGGGAGGGCCTCCCAATGAGCAGTTCTTC
>TRBJ2-7|TRBV6-6|NA|NA
CASTGGGVSSYEQYF
TGTGCCAGCACCGGAGGTGGGGTGAGCTCCTACGAGCAGTACTTC
>TRBJ1-2|TRBV28|TRBD1|NA
CASRGTGGNYGYTF
TGTGCCAGCAGGGGGACAGGGGGCAACTATGGCTACACCTTC
>TRBJ1-1|TRBV7-3|NA|few
CASSWAGESTEAFF
TGTGCCAGCAGCTGGGCAGGGGAGAGCACTGAAGCTTTCTTT
>TRBJ2-1|TRBV27|NA|NA
CASSSGLAYNEQFF
TGTGCCAGCAGTTCGGGACTGGCTTACAATGAGCAGTTCTTC
>TRBJ1-1|TRBV20-1|NA|NA
CSARVRAAFF
TGCAGTGCTAGAGTCAGGGCGGCTTTCTTT
>TRBJ1-5|TRBV28|NA|NA
CASSLWAPGPQHF
TGTGCCAGCAGTTTATGGGCCCCGGGGCCCCAGCATTTT
>TRBJ1-5|TRBV30|TRBD1|NA
CAWGSQGARNQPQHF
TGTGCCTGGGGTAGCCAGGGGGCGCGTAATCAGCCCCAGCATTTT
>TRBJ2-1|TRBV28|NA|NA
CASSLYLEQFF
TGTGCCAGCAGTTTATACCTAGAGCAGTTCTTC
>TRBJ2-7|TRBV2|NA|few
CASSDPGGQYF
TGTGCCAGCAGTGACCCGGGCGGACAGTACTTC
>TRBJ1-2|TRBV28|NA|NA
CASKSSNIYGYTF
TGTGCCAGCAAATCCTCCAATATCTATGGCTACACCTTC
>TRBJ1-5|TRBV10-3|NA|NA
CAISSGALNQPQHF
TGTGCCATCTCTTCCGGGGCCCTCAATCAGCCCCAGCATTTT
>TRBJ2-5|TRBV30|TRBD1|NA
CAWGRDRAETQYF
TGTGCCTGGGGGCGGGACAGGGCAGAGACCCAGTACTTC
>TRBJ1-4|TRBV4-3|NA|NA
CAGSQDLPDIWSTNEKLFF
TGCGCCGGCAGCCAAGATTTACCAGATATATGGTCAACTAATGAAAAACTGTTTTTT
>TRBJ2-5|TRBV5-1|TRBD1|NA
CASSLGDRAQETQYF
TGCGCCAGCAGCTTGGGGGACAGGGCCCAAGAGACCCAGTACTTC
>TRBJ2-1|TRBV5-8|NA|NA
CASSRTQGYNEQFF
TGTGCCAGCAGCCGGACCCAGGGGTACAATGAGCAGTTCTTC
>TRBJ1-2|TRBV4-1|TRBD1|NA
CASSQGTGEVYGYTF
TGCGCCAGCAGCCAAGGAACAGGGGAGGTCTATGGCTACACCTTC
>TRBJ1-1|TRBV7-3|NA|NA
CASSHGRAGTEAFF
TGTGCCAGCAGCCACGGACGGGCTGGGACTGAAGCTTTCTTT
>TRBJ2-2|TRBV5-1|NA|NA
CASSLDLGLGTGELFF
TGCGCCAGCAGCTTGGATCTGGGATTGGGTACCGGGGAGCTGTTTTTT
>TRBJ1-1|TRBV7-6|NA|NA
CASSVLRVTEAFF
TGTGCCAGCAGCGTCCTCAGGGTCACTGAAGCTTTCTTT
>TRBJ1-3|TRBV5-6|NA|NA
CASGMYPQGASGNTIYF
TGTGCCAGCGGGATGTACCCCCAGGGAGCCTCTGGAAACACCATATATTTT
>TRBJ1-1|TRBV6-6|NA|NA
CASSLTESDEAFF
TGTGCCAGCAGCTTAACAGAATCAGACGAAGCTTTCTTT
>TRBJ2-7|TRBV29-1|NA|NA
CSVVPGPYYEQYF
TGCAGCGTTGTTCCCGGCCCGTACTACGAGCAGTACTTC
>TRBJ1-5|TRBV28|NA|once
CASTLGGKPQHF
TGTGCCAGCACCCTGGGGGGGAAGCCCCAGCATTTT
>TRBJ1-2|TRBV5-5|NA|NA
CASSLVRQDLIRGYTF
TGTGCCAGCAGCTTGGTTAGGCAGGATCTAATCCGTGGCTACACCTTC
>TRBJ2-7|TRBV18|NA|NA
CASSPEQGREQYF
TGTGCCAGCTCACCAGAGCAGGGACGCGAGCAGTACTTC
>TRBJ2-7|TRBV28|TRBD1|NA
CASSGTGDAYEQYF
TGTGCCAGCAGTGGGACAGGGGACGCCTACGAGCAGTACTTC
>TRBJ2-7|TRBV4-1|NA|NA
CASSQDIGLSSYEQYF
TGCGCCAGCAGCCAAGATATAGGGCTCAGCTCCTACGAGCAGTACTTC
>TRBJ2-5|TRBV15|TRBD2|NA
CATSRSATSGRQETQYF
TGTGCCACCAGCAGAAGTGCGACTAGCGGGAGACAAGAGACCCAGTACTTC
>TRBJ2-5|TRBV18|TRBD2|NA
CASSPRTSGEETQYF
TGTGCCAGCTCACCCAGGACTAGCGGGGAAGAGACCCAGTACTTC
>TRBJ2-2|TRBV14|TRBD1|NA
CASSQDPGTANTGELFF
TGTGCCAGCAGCCAAGATCCCGGGACAGCGAACACCGGGGAGCTGTTTTTT